The present T cell receptor beta chain was sequenced within a study of blood T cell repertoires in COVID-19. Study-level background: From T cells, B-cell-depleted T cells, or PBMCs came the material, which was cDNA or gDNA.

The CDR3 consists of 16 residues. CDR1 and CDR2 (germline): LNHDA, SQIVND (reference sequence). With 7 bases clipped from V and 2 bases from J, the junction kept 10 bases outside the gene matches. Per the original data handling: Reference gene primer amplification yielded estimated nucleated cell counts. Libraries were prepared by immunoSEQ multiplex PCR; TCRdb keeps only in-frame clonotypes and omits some of them. D and trimming were read from the DNA, whereas the V and J calls and clone size are those reported in that table. The table records about 150,000 clones, about four fifths of them present only once.

The receptor comes from an elderly woman with acute or convalescent COVID-19. This chain connects TRBV19 to TRBJ2-3, with TRBD2 matching 9 bases. Input material: peripheral blood. As DNA, the CDR3 is TGTGCCAGTAAGCCCGGCGGGGGGGCCTACACAGATACGCAGTATTTT. As protein: CASKPGGGAYTDTQYF. The full variable domain, with the rest looked up from reference TRBV19 and TRBJ2-3, is DGGITQSPKYLFRKEGQNVTLSCEQNLNHDAMYWYRQDPGQGLRLIYYSQIVNDFQKGDIAEGYSVSREKKESFPLTVTSAQKNPTAFYLCASKPGGGAYTDTQYFGPGTRLTVL.